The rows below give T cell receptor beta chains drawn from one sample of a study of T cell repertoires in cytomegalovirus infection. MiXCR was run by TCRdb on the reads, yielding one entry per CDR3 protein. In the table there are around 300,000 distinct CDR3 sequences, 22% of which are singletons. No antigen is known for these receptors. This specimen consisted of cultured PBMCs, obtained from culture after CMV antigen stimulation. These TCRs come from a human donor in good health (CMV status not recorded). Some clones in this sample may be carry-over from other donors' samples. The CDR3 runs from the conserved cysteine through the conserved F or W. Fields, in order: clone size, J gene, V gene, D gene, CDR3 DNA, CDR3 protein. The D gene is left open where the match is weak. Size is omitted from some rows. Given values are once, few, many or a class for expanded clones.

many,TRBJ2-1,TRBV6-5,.,TGTGCCAGCAGTTTGGACCTCTACAATGAGCAGTTCTTC,CASSLDLYNEQFF
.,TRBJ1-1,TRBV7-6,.,TGTCCCAGCAGCTTCTTGGCAGCGATGAACACTGAAGCTTTCTTT,CPSSFLAAMNTEAFF
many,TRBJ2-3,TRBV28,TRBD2,TGTGCCAGCAGTGGCGGGACTAGGAAAGATACGCAGTATTTT,CASSGGTRKDTQYF
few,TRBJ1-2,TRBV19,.,TGTGCCAGTAGACCGACAGCATTTAACTATGGCTACACCTTC,CASRPTAFNYGYTF
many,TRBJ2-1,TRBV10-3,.,TGTGCCATCAGTGAGTCAGGGGGTCACTGGGGTGACGGACAGTTCTTC,CAISESGGHWGDGQFF
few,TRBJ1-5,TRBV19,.,TGTGCCAGTAGTAAGACAACGAATCAGCCCCAGCATTTT,CASSKTTNQPQHF
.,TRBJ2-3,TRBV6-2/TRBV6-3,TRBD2,TGCGCCAGCAGACAGAATCCCGGGACTAGATACACAGATACGCAGTATTTT,CASRQNPGTRYTDTQYF
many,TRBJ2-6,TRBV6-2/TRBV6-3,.,TGTGCCAGCAGCCGACAGGCCCCGTCTGGGGCCAACGTCCTGACTTTC,CASSRQAPSGANVLTF
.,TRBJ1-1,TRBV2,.,TGTGCCAGCAGTGCGACAAGAGGGACGGCTGAAGCTTTCTTT,CASSATRGTAEAFF
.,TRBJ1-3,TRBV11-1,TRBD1,TGTGCCAGCAGCCACGACAGGGACTCCTCTGGAAACACCATATATTTT,CASSHDRDSSGNTIYF
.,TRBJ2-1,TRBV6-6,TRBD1,TGTGCCAGCAGTCTCAACAGGGGCGGAAACAATGAGCAGTTCTTC,CASSLNRGGNNEQFF
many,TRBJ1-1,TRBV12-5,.,TGTGCTAGTGGAATCCGGGAGAACACTGAAGCTTTCTTT,CASGIRENTEAFF
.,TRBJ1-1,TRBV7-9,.,TGTGCCAGCAGCTTAGGATCTCCCGAAGCTTTCTTT,CASSLGSPEAFF
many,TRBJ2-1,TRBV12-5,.,TGTGCTAGTGCCATGGCTGTTCTCAACAATGAGCAGTTCTTC,CASAMAVLNNEQFF
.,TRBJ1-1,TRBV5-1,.,TGCGCCAGCAGGGACCGATGGAAAGCTTTCTTT,CASRDRWKAFF
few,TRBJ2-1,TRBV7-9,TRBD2,TGTGCCAGCAGCTCGCGGACTAGCGGGATCTTCCACAATGAGCAGTTCTTC,CASSSRTSGIFHNEQFF
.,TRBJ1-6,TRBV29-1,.,TGCAGCGTTGCGGCGGGGATAGAGTCACCCCTCCACTTT,CSVAAGIESPLHF
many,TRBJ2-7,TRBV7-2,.,TGTGCCAGCAGCATACCCTTTAGCCACGAGCAGTACTTC,CASSIPFSHEQYF
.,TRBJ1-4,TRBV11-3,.,TGTGCCAGCAGCCCTACCACAAGAACAACTAATGAAAAACTGTCTTTT,CASSPTTRTTNEKLSF
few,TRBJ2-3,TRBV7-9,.,TGTGCCAGCAGAGCAGGGGCAGATACGCAGTATTTT,CASRAGADTQYF
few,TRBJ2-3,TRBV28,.,TGTGCCAGCAGTTTTTCGAAACCACAAGATACGCAGTATTTT,CASSFSKPQDTQYF
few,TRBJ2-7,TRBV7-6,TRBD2,TGTGCCAGCAGCCCCACTAGCGGGCGAGCCTACGAGCAGTACTTC,CASSPTSGRAYEQYF
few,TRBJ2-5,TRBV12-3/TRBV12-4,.,TGTGCCAGCAGTTTCAAACGGACCCACCCCGGGGAGACCCAGTACTTC,CASSFKRTHPGETQYF
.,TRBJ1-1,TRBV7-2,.,TGTGCCAGCAGCTCACAGGGTTTTGCCCCTGAAGCTTTCTTT,CASSSQGFAPEAFF
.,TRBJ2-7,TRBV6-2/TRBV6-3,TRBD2,TGTGCCAGCAGTTACTCCTTCAATCTAGCGGGAGGGACCTACGAGCAGTACTTC,CASSYSFNLAGGTYEQYF
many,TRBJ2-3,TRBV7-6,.,TGTGCCAGCAGCTTATCGCGGACCTACCGCACAGATACGCAGTATTTT,CASSLSRTYRTDTQYF
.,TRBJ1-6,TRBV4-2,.,TGTGCCAGTTCTCAGGAGGCCAAGGGATCACCCCTCCACTTT,CASSQEAKGSPLHF
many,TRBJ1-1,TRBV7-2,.,TGTGCCAGCAGCCAGCAGGTGAACACTGAAGCTTTCTTT,CASSQQVNTEAFF
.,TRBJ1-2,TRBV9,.,TGTGCCAGCAGCGTAGCGGAAGGCTATGGCTACACCTTC,CASSVAEGYGYTF
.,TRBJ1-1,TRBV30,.,TGTGCCTGGAGTAGGCCTCTCATGAACACTGAAGCTTTCTTT,CAWSRPLMNTEAFF
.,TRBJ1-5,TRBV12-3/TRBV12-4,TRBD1,TGTGCCAGCAGGAGACAGGGAGGCAATCAGCCCCAGCATTTT,CASRRQGGNQPQHF
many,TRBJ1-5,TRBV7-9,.,TGTGCCAGCAGCTCGACAGGCTACAATCAGCCCCAGCATTTT,CASSSTGYNQPQHF
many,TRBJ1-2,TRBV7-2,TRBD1,TGTGCCAGCAGCTTACCTACAGGGGGCGATGGGTATGGCTACACCTTC,CASSLPTGGDGYGYTF
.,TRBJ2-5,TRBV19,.,TGTGCCAGTAGTATAGGTGGAACAGTACAAGAGACCCAGTACTTC,CASSIGGTVQETQYF
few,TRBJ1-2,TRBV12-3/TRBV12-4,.,TGTGCCAGCAGCAAACGCCGTCCCCAGCAGGGTTCATATGGCTACACCTTC,CASSKRRPQQGSYGYTF
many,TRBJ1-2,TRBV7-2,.,TGTGCCAGCACCCCCGGGGACGGATTAAACTATGGCTACACCTTC,CASTPGDGLNYGYTF
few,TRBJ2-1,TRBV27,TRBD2,TGTGCCAGCAGTCCTCTCGGGACTAGCGGAGGCAATGAGCAGTTCTTC,CASSPLGTSGGNEQFF
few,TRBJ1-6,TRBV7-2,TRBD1,TGTGCCAGCAGCTATGGACAGGGTACGAGTTTAATCTTT,CASSYGQGTSLIF
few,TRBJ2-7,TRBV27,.,TGTGCCAGCAGTTCGCCGGGCGGGACAGCATCCTACGAGCAGTACTTC,CASSSPGGTASYEQYF
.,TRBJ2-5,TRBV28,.,TGTGCCAGCGAGGGTCAAGAGACCCAGTACTTC,CASEGQETQYF
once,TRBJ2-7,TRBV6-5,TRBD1,TGTGCCAGCAGCCAGGACAGGGGGCTTCTTTCCGAGCAGTACTTC,CASSQDRGLLSEQYF
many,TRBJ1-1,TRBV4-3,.,TGCGCCAGCAGCCAGGGTGCTGAAGCTTTCTTT,CASSQGAEAFF
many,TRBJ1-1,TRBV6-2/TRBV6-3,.,TGTGCCAGCAGTTACTCGTTGGTCGGTGACACTGAAGCTTTCTTT,CASSYSLVGDTEAFF
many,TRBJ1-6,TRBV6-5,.,TGTGCCAGCAGTTACTCGGGCCGAGGGGGTTCACCCCTCCACTTT,CASSYSGRGGSPLHF
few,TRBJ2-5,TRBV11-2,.,TGTGCCAGCAGCTTACAGGGTCGACCGACGGGGACCCAGTACTTC,CASSLQGRPTGTQYF
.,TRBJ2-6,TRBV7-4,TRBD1,TGTGCCAGCAGCCGCGCGGGACAGGGATCTGGGGCCAACGTCCTGACTTTC,CASSRAGQGSGANVLTF
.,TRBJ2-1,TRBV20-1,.,TGCAGTGCTAGTAGGTGGGGTATCTACAATGAGCAGTTCTTC,CSASRWGIYNEQFF
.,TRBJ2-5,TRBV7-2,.,TGTGCCAGCAGCTATAGATCCCTAGCTAACGGTGGCGAGACCCAGTACTTC,CASSYRSLANGGETQYF
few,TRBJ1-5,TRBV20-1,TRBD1,TGCAGTGCTAGAGAGCTGACAGGGGGCAGCAATCAGCCCCAGCATTTT,CSARELTGGSNQPQHF
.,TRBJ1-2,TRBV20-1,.,TGCAGTGCTCCCACAGATAACTATGGCTACACCTTC,CSAPTDNYGYTF
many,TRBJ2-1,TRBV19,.,TGTGCCAGTAGTAGAGAGGGAGGAACCTACAATGAGCAGTTCTTC,CASSREGGTYNEQFF
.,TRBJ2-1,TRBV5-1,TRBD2,TGCGCCAGCAGCTTGGAGGAGAGCGGGAGGGGGGAGCAGTTCTTC,CASSLEESGRGEQFF
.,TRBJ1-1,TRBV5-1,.,TGCGCCAGCAGCTTGGAGGGGGATGAAGCTTTCTTT,CASSLEGDEAFF
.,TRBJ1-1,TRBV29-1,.,TGCAGCGTTCCTACGGTCCCTGAAGCTTTCTTT,CSVPTVPEAFF
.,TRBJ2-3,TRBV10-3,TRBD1,TGTGCCATCAGCCTTGCCGAGGGACAGGGGGCAGATACGCAGTATTTT,CAISLAEGQGADTQYF
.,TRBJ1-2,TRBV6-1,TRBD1,TGTGCCAGCAGTGTCGACAGGGCCAAAGGCTACACCTTC,CASSVDRAKGYTF
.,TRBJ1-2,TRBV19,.,TGTGCCAGTGGTGACAGGTCTCACTATGGCTACACCTTC,CASGDRSHYGYTF
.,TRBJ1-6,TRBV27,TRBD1,TGTGCCAGCAGTTTGGGACAGGGGGCGAGGTCCTATAATTCACCCCTCCACTTT,CASSLGQGARSYNSPLHF
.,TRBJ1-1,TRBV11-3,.,TGTGCCAGCAGCTTAGGCTACGGGACGAACACTGAAGCTTTCTTT,CASSLGYGTNTEAFF
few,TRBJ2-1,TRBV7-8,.,TGTGCCAGCAGCTTTCCAGGACAACTCTACAATGAGCAGTTCTTC,CASSFPGQLYNEQFF